Listed below are T cell receptor beta chains from one sample, sequenced in a study of metastatic and nonmetastatic thyroid tumors. With MiXCR, TCRdb called clones anew from the PCR reads. The table has over 35,000 clones, about a sixth seen once. Input material: tumor tissue. The receptors shown here come from a female donor with papillary thyroid cancer or a benign thyroid nodule (not recorded which). Some clones in this sample may be carry-over from other donors' samples. CDR3s include the opening cysteine and the closing phenylalanine or tryptophan. D genes are given only for firm matches. Expanded clones get a size class; other rows say once, few or many, or leave the size out.

many	TRBV25-1	TRBD1	TRBJ2-7	TGTGCCAGCAGTCCTCCGCGGACAGGGGACGAGCAGTACTTC	CASSPPRTGDEQYF
many	TRBV18	NA	TRBJ1-1	TGTGCCAGCTCACCACGGAAAGTTACTGAAGCTTTCTTT	CASSPRKVTEAFF
many	TRBV20-1	NA	TRBJ2-7	TGCAGTGCTAGGAACGACTTAGAGGGGGTGTGGGCCGGCTACGAGCAGTACTTC	CSARNDLEGVWAGYEQYF
NA	TRBV6-5	TRBD2	TRBJ2-2	TGTGCCAGCAGGTTAGACTACAGCGGGAGTAGCGGGGAGCTGTTTTTT	CASRLDYSGSSGELFF
NA	TRBV4-1	NA	TRBJ2-6	TGCGCCAGCAGCCAGGATACGGGGTCGGGGGTTGGGGCCAACGTCCTGACTTTC	CASSQDTGSGVGANVLTF
NA	TRBV7-3	TRBD1	TRBJ2-7	TGTGCCAGCAGTCGTACCGGGACAGGGGGTTCGTACGAGCAGTACTTC	CASSRTGTGGSYEQYF
many	TRBV5-6	NA	TRBJ1-1	TGTGCCAGCAGCCCCCCGACAGTAACCACTGAAGCTTTCTTT	CASSPPTVTTEAFF
many	TRBV12-3/TRBV12-4	NA	TRBJ1-6	TGTGCCAGCACTTCCGGGACTTCCCGTTCACCCCTCCACTTT	CASTSGTSRSPLHF
many	TRBV27	NA	TRBJ1-5	TGTGCCAGCAGTTTATCCAGAGGGCTCAATCAGCCCCAGCATTTT	CASSLSRGLNQPQHF
many	TRBV13	NA	TRBJ2-1	TGTGCCAGCAGCTTTGGTGGCAATGAGCAGTTCTTC	CASSFGGNEQFF
many	TRBV2	TRBD2	TRBJ2-7	TGTGCCAGCAGTGCCGCGGGAGGGGAGGCATACGAGCAGTACTTC	CASSAAGGEAYEQYF
many	TRBV5-1	NA	TRBJ1-2	TGCGCCAGCAGCTTGGGGGGAGGAGACGACAGATTCTATGGCTACACCTTC	CASSLGGGDDRFYGYTF
many	TRBV11-1	TRBD2	TRBJ2-7	TGTGCCAGCAGCTTGTGGACTAGCGGGAGTGGGTACGAGCAGTACTTC	CASSLWTSGSGYEQYF
NA	TRBV6-2/TRBV6-3	NA	TRBJ2-1	TGTGCCAGCATTTATCCGACTAGAGAGCAGTTCTTC	CASIYPTREQFF
many	TRBV20-1	TRBD2	TRBJ2-3	TGCAGTGCTAGAGATTTCCTAGGGGCGGGAGGTTTAGATACGCAGTATTTT	CSARDFLGAGGLDTQYF
many	TRBV18	NA	TRBJ1-5	TGTGCCAGCTCACCAGGGACACACGATCAGCCCCAGCATTTT	CASSPGTHDQPQHF
many	TRBV28	NA	TRBJ1-1	TGTGCCAGCAGTACGGACAGAATAATGAACACTGAAGCTTTCTTT	CASSTDRIMNTEAFF
many	TRBV24-1	NA	TRBJ2-5	TGTGCCACCAGTAACGCTTACCAAGAGACCCAGTACTTC	CATSNAYQETQYF
many	TRBV10-3	NA	TRBJ1-1	TGTGCCATCAGTGAGTCGACAAGAGAGGCTTTCTTT	CAISESTREAFF
many	TRBV20-1	NA	TRBJ2-3	TGCAGTGCTAGACAAAGACACCTTCCCCCAGATACGCAGTATTTT	CSARQRHLPPDTQYF
many	TRBV20-1	NA	TRBJ2-1	TGCAGTTCGTACCACCCGAGCTCCTACAATGAGCAGTTCTTC	CSSYHPSSYNEQFF
many	TRBV11-3	NA	TRBJ2-1	TGTGCCAGCAGCTACCGATTCAATGAGCAGTTCTTC	CASSYRFNEQFF
many	TRBV15	NA	TRBJ2-3	TGTGCCACCAGCAGAGAGCTTCAGAGAACAGATACGCAGTATTTT	CATSRELQRTDTQYF
many	TRBV6-1	NA	TRBJ2-2	TGTGCCAGCAGTGAAGTGAACAGGGCTTCAAACACCGGGGAGCTGTTTTTT	CASSEVNRASNTGELFF
many	TRBV7-2	NA	TRBJ2-1	TGTGCCAGCAGCTTAGGAAGCAGCGGTTTTATGTACAATGAGCAGTTCTTC	CASSLGSSGFMYNEQFF
NA	TRBV20-1	NA	TRBJ1-5	TGCAGTATCGTGAGGGGAGCAGCCAATCAGCCCCAGCATTTT	CSIVRGAANQPQHF
many	TRBV5-1	TRBD2	TRBJ2-5	TGCGCCAGCAGCGATAGCGGGAGGGAGACCCAGTACTTC	CASSDSGRETQYF
many	TRBV20-1	NA	TRBJ1-2	TGCAGTGCTAGAGAAAATACAAACCGGGATAAGGGTGGCTACACCTTC	CSARENTNRDKGGYTF
many	TRBV6-4	NA	TRBJ1-1	TGTGCCAGCAGTCGGGAGCCGAACACTGAAGCTTTCTTT	CASSREPNTEAFF
many	TRBV28	TRBD1	TRBJ2-4	TGTGCCAGCAGTAAACCGGGACAGGGGTTGGGAGGGGCCAAAAACATTCAGTACTTC	CASSKPGQGLGGAKNIQYF
many	TRBV5-6	NA	TRBJ1-2	TGTGCCAGCAGCTCCGTAGACAGTAACTATGGCTACACCTTC	CASSSVDSNYGYTF
NA	TRBV27	TRBD1	TRBJ1-2	TGTGCCAGCAGCTCAGGGGGCGCGTCTAACTATGGCTACACCTTC	CASSSGGASNYGYTF
few	TRBV6-6	NA	TRBJ1-2	TGTGCCAGCAGTTACTCCACTCTGACCGATCTTAACTATGGCTACACCTTC	CASSYSTLTDLNYGYTF
many	TRBV12-3/TRBV12-4	NA	TRBJ1-1	TGTGCCAGCAGCCCTTGGGCGAACACTGAAGCTTTCTTT	CASSPWANTEAFF
many	TRBV20-1	TRBD1	TRBJ2-5	TGCAGTAAGGGACAGAAAGAGACCCAGTACTTC	CSKGQKETQYF
many	TRBV14	NA	TRBJ2-4	TGTGCCAGCAGCCAAGCCCTCCCGGGAGAGGCCGTGGCCAAAAACATTCAGTACTTC	CASSQALPGEAVAKNIQYF
many	TRBV7-3	NA	TRBJ1-1	TGTGCCAGCAGCTTAATACAAGGGGGTGAAGCTTTCTTT	CASSLIQGGEAFF
many	TRBV19	TRBD1	TRBJ1-5	TGTGCCAGTAGTATAGATCAAGGGACAGGACAGCCCCAGCATTTT	CASSIDQGTGQPQHF
NA	TRBV20-1	NA	TRBJ2-1	TGCAGTGCTAGAAATCGGGGGGCTGTAGTAACATACAATGAGCAGTTCTTC	CSARNRGAVVTYNEQFF
many	TRBV20-1	NA	TRBJ1-3	TGCAGTGCTAGGGACGGTGAAACGGGCACCATATATTTT	CSARDGETGTIYF
many	TRBV30	TRBD2	TRBJ2-3	TGTGCCTGGAACCGGGGGGGAGTGGACGGTACGCAGTATTTT	CAWNRGGVDGTQYF
many	TRBV20-1	TRBD2	TRBJ2-3	TGCAGTGCTAGAGACCTAGCGGGAGTTCGGGATACGCAGTATTTT	CSARDLAGVRDTQYF
many	TRBV9	NA	TRBJ1-6	TGTGCCAGCAGCTCCGGGACAACCTATTCACCCCTCCACTTT	CASSSGTTYSPLHF
NA	TRBV20-1	TRBD2	TRBJ2-3	TGCAGTGCCGGACTAGCGGGGATGCTCGATACGCAGTATTTT	CSAGLAGMLDTQYF
many	TRBV2	NA	TRBJ2-4	TGTGCCAGCAGTATATCCACCTCGGGACGGGCCAAAAACATTCAGTACTTC	CASSISTSGRAKNIQYF
NA	TRBV7-9	NA	TRBJ2-5	TGTGCCAGCAGCCCAGGGAAAGGGTTCCTTAACACAGAGACCCAGTACTTC	CASSPGKGFLNTETQYF
many	TRBV3-1	TRBD2	TRBJ2-7	TGTGCCAGCAGCCAAGATTGGGGTAGCGGGCGGTCCTACGAGCAGTACTTC	CASSQDWGSGRSYEQYF
many	TRBV6-1	NA	TRBJ1-2	TGTGCCAGCAGGTCGGGGTTCAACTATGGCTGCACCTTC	CASRSGFNYGCTF
many	TRBV19	TRBD2	TRBJ2-7	TGTGCCAGTAGCTCTAGCGGGGCTAGGGAGCAGTACTTC	CASSSSGAREQYF
many	TRBV20-1	TRBD2	TRBJ2-1	TGCAGTTTGGGAGGGAGGAATGAGCAGTTCTTC	CSLGGRNEQFF
many	TRBV6-2/TRBV6-3	NA	TRBJ2-3	TGTGCCAGCAGGGGGACGGGCACAGATACGCAGTATTTT	CASRGTGTDTQYF
few	TRBV13	NA	TRBJ2-3	TGTGCCAGTAGCGAAAGGGGCACAGATACGCAGTATTTT	CASSERGTDTQYF
NA	TRBV4-2	NA	TRBJ1-6	TGTGCCAGCAGCCAGGACTATAATTCACCCCTCCACTTT	CASSQDYNSPLHF
NA	TRBV5-1	NA	TRBJ2-3	TGCTCCAGCAGCTTGGTGGCTAGCGTTCTTAGCACAGATACGCAGTATTTT	CSSSLVASVLSTDTQYF
many	TRBV20-1	NA	TRBJ2-5	TGCAGTGCTAATACTTTCGGGGGCCACCAAGAGACCCAGTACTTC	CSANTFGGHQETQYF
many	TRBV29-1	NA	TRBJ1-2	TGCAGCGCTGAGGGACTTTATGGCTACACCTTC	CSAEGLYGYTF
NA	TRBV19	TRBD2	TRBJ2-1	TGTGCCAGTAGTATGACCGGGACTAACTACAATGAGCAGTTCTTC	CASSMTGTNYNEQFF
many	TRBV18	NA	TRBJ1-1	TGTGCCAGCTCATACCGACCAGGTAGAGGGAACACTGAAGCTTTCTTT	CASSYRPGRGNTEAFF
NA	TRBV5-1	TRBD2	TRBJ2-2	TGCGCCAGCAGCTGGACTAGCGGGGCCGGGGAGCTGTTTTTT	CASSWTSGAGELFF